This T cell receptor (beta chain) was observed in a study of control samples from healthy donors and cancer patients. Data came from immunoSEQ multiplex PCR; TCRdb stores just in-frame clones and leaves some out. The data contain 150,000 to 200,000 clones, roughly 91% of them seen just once; the ten biggest clones take up more than 1.1%. The CDR3 runs to 12 residues. Trimming took off 2 bases at V and 7 bases at J, with 8 bases between the two ends. Germline loops: CDR1 LNHDA, CDR2 SQIVND (reference sequence). The genes are TRBV19 and TRBJ1-1; the D is unclear. This TCR was recovered from a young man in good health. Sample: blood. The CDR3 sequence: CASSISGYEAFF. Here the CDR3 DNA reads TGTGCCAGTAGTATATCCGGCTATGAAGCTTTCTTT.